The T cell receptor (beta chain) described here comes from a study of response to subunit inactivated influenza vaccine. Notes on the study in general: The authors suggested that few new T cells are recruited per seasonal influenza vaccination.

V lost 3 bases to trimming and J lost 4 bases, with 12 bases between them. The V gene's germline CDR1 is DFQATT and CDR2 SNEGSKA (reference sequence). This CDR3 spans 14 amino acids. MiXCR, run by TCRdb on the RT-PCR reads, gives a single entry per CDR3 protein. The profile shows hundreds of thousands of distinct CDR3 sequences, 15% to 20% of them singletons. This clonotype was seen more than once but under ten times. Its antigen remains unidentified. This sample comprised PBMCs from blood, obtained 4 to 6 days after vaccination. This sequence joins TRBV20-1 and TRBJ2-2; the D gene could be TRBD1 or TRBD2 (5 bases each). The clonotype was recovered from a man aged 50-59 years who received an inactivated influenza vaccine. The CDR3 nucleotides read TGCAGTGCTAGTCAGGGACGTGTCACCGGGGAGCTGTTTTTT. Residues: CSASQGRVTGELFF.